The clone carrying this TCR beta chain occurred many times. These data come from a study of T-cell reconstitution after alpha-beta-depleted transplantation in children. Unique molecular identifiers featured in how the TCRbeta library was prepared. One entry per CDR3 protein, called by TCRdb with MiXCR from the PCR reads. The sample carries roughly 100,000 distinct CDR3 sequences, 7% to 10% recorded once. In germline, CDR1 is MNHNS, CDR2 SASEGT. J gave up 9 bases and V 6 bases, and 10 bases lay outside the gene matches. The CDR3 covers 16 residues. This clonotype was obtained from a human donor who donated a stem cell graft to a child with congenital amegakaryocytic thrombocytopenia. This sample comprised PBMCs from the stem cell graft donor, obtained from the stem cell graft. The chain combines TRBV6-1 with TRBJ1-6; 11 nucleotides agree with TRBD1. The CDR3 protein is CASRTTGTGGGSPLHF. CDR3 nucleotides: TGTGCCAGCAGAACGACCGGGACAGGGGGAGGTTCACCCCTCCACTTT.